The 9 T cell receptor beta chains listed next were all sequenced from one sample in a study of beta chain features in type 1 diabetes. Expressed TCRB transcripts were sequenced because the entire RNA isolate underwent reverse transcription. The protocol was immunoSEQ multiplex PCR, while the TCRdb copy is restricted to in-frame clones and leaves out a portion. The table records 900,000 or so clones, roughly a sixth of them present only once. Material for sequencing was naive CD4+ T cells from blood. These receptors were collected from a woman aged 18-35 years in good health.

The chain links TRBV7-3 to TRBJ2-3, with D perhaps TRBD1 (6 bases). Germline V gene lookup returns CDR1 SGHTA and CDR2 FQGTGA. The ends were cut back, 5 bases at V and 2 bases at J, with 14 bases in the middle. The CDR3 is 15 residues long. The CDR3 sequence is CASSPGDGDTDTQYF. Here the CDR3 DNA reads TGTGCCAGCAGCCCAGGGGACGGAGACACAGATACGCAGTATTTT. The complete variable domain, with remaining parts taken from reference TRBV7-3 and TRBJ2-3, reads GAGVSQTPSNKVTEKGKYVELRCDPISGHTALYWYRQSLGQGPEFLIYFQGTGAADDSGLPNDRFFAVRPEGSVSTLKIQRTERGDSAVYLCASSPGDGDTDTQYFGPGTRLTVL.

This clone turned up a few times. The V call is TRBV19, the J call TRBJ2-5; no clear D. Between the trimmed V and J ends, which lost 4 bases and 1 base, there was a span of 16 bases. The CDR3 covers 16 residues. Looked up from germline, CDR1 is LNHDA and CDR2 is SQIVND (reference sequence). The CDR3 DNA reads TGTGCCAGTAGTAGGATCTCCGGGTCCCCCCAAGAGACCCAGTACTTC. Its translation: CASSRISGSPQETQYF.

The chain has TRBV4-3 and TRBJ2-7, with a tentative D call TRBD1 (7 bases). The CDR3 extends over 18 amino acids. V lost 0 bases and J lost 0, with 18 bases in between. Germline values: CDR1 LGHNA, CDR2 YSLEER. CDR3: CASSQEPTGTQSSYEQYF. The CDR3 region has the DNA TGCGCCAGCAGCCAAGAACCGACAGGGACTCAAAGCTCCTACGAGCAGTACTTC.

This chain joins TRBV20-1 and TRBJ1-6; D not certain. The CDR3 sequence is 11 residues long. CDR1 is DFQATT and CDR2 is SNEGSKA in the germline V gene (reference sequence). The V end lost 3 bases, the J end lost 14 bases, and 11 bases lay between the germline ends. DNA for the CDR3: TGCAGTGCTAGGGGATCCGAGGCCCTCCACTTT. It is translated as CSARGSEALHF.

The chain has TRBV1 and TRBJ2-3; whether TRBD2, the table's D call, matches the DNA was not checked. TRBV1 is deemed a pseudogene. CDR3 size: 15 residues. CDR3 in DNA: TGCACCAGCTGGGGGACCAGCGGGAGGTGGGATACGCAGTATTTT. This sequence encodes CTSWGTSGRWDTQYF.

The genes are TRBV4-2 and TRBJ2-3, with D perhaps TRBD1 (5 bases). CDR1 and CDR2 (germline): LGHNA, YNFKEQ. V was shortened by 5 bases and J by 4 bases, with 22 bases between the two germline ends. The CDR3 runs to 17 residues. The CDR3 DNA follows: TGTGCCAGCAGCACCCGTTTCTGGACACAAAACGCAGATACGCAGTATTTT. Translated, it gives CASSTRFWTQNADTQYF.

The CDR3 coding sequence is TGTGCCAGCACCACCCGGGAGGGGGACATTCAGTACTTC. Its translation is CASTTREGDIQYF. The chain recombines TRBV7-2 with TRBJ2-4; 8 bases line up with TRBD2. From germline, CDR1 is SGHTA and CDR2 FQGNSA. The CDR3 is 13 residues long. V shed 7 bases and J 8 bases; nucleotides not matched to a gene: 7.

The chain couples TRBV29-1 to TRBJ1-1, with TRBD1 matching 7 bases. Germline trimming cut 7 bases from V and 3 bases from J; bases unmatched to any gene: 8. CDR1 SQVTM and CDR2 ANQGSEA come from the germline V gene. The CDR3 length is 13 residues. CDR3 region: CSADTGVYTEAFF. DNA for the CDR3: TGCAGCGCTGACACAGGGGTCTACACTGAAGCTTTCTTT. Full variable domain (rest looked up from reference TRBV29-1 and TRBJ1-1): SAVISQKPSRDICQRGTSLTIQCQVDSQVTMMFWYRQQPGQSLTLIATANQGSEATYESGFVIDKFPISRPNLTFSTLTVSNMSPEDSSIYLCSADTGVYTEAFFGQGTRLTVV.

This clone was detected a few times. The chain links TRBV19 to TRBJ2-1; 9 bases are a match to TRBD2. With V trimmed by 3 bases and J by 16 bases, 10 bases remained unmatched. CDR1 and CDR2 (germline): LNHDA, SQIVND (reference sequence). This CDR3 comprises 13 residues. The CDR3 is CASSIVGAGGFFF. CDR3 coding DNA: TGTGCCAGTAGTATTGTGGGAGCGGGAGGATTTTTCTTC.